The present T cell receptor beta chain was sequenced within a study of T cell repertoires in cytomegalovirus infection. A single count supports this clonotype. The antigen is not known. MiXCR, applied by TCRdb to the reads, yields one record per CDR3 protein. Of tens of thousands of distinct CDR3 sequences in the sample, roughly 20% were seen once. The sequence came from a human donor in good health (CMV status not recorded). Some clones in this sample may be carry-over from other donors' samples. The sequenced material came from PBMCs, sequenced either directly or after in vitro stimulation (not recorded which).

The CDR3 DNA sequence: TGTGCCAGCAGCCCTTTACGGGAAAACATTCAGTACTTC. Protein: CASSPLRENIQYF. The chain is built from TRBV7-1 and TRBJ2-4, with D uncertain. TRBV7-1 falls under the ORF class, with uncertain function. The CDR3 length is 13 residues. Trimming left V 5 bases short and J 5 bases short, with 10 bases between.